This T cell receptor beta chain was sequenced during a study of shared T cell receptors in the human thymus. The V end lost 0 bases, the J end lost 4 bases, and 13 bases lay between the germline ends. There are 16 residues in the CDR3. CDR1 and CDR2 from the germline V gene are MDHEN and SYDVKM. Sequencing was performed with immunoSEQ multiplex PCR; in TCRdb, only in-frame clones are kept and a portion is missing. The sample yields 700,000 or so clones, 70% to 90% seen once. The same data also contributed to another study, on human thymus T cells. That work contributes: It was healthy Finnish infants having corrective surgery for congenital heart defects who were the donors. Resections obtained during corrective heart surgery supplied the thymus tissue. Biased V and J segment usage appeared in thymus and peripheral blood. Thymic repertoires from unrelated individuals overlapped highly, related research reported.

This receptor was taken from a girl in the first two years of life with a congenital heart defect. V is TRBV28 and J is TRBJ1-3; maybe TRBD1 (6 bases). The sequenced material came from thymocytes. Here the CDR3 reads CASSLWQGRQGNTIYF. CDR3 DNA: TGTGCCAGCAGTTTATGGCAGGGGCGTCAAGGAAACACCATATATTTT.